Below, 5 T cell receptor beta chains from the same sample are listed, as sequenced in a study of blood T cell repertoires in COVID-19. Assay used: immunoSEQ multiplex PCR; TCRdb lists only in-frame clones, some missing. The sample lists around 55,000 clones, roughly 90% occurring once. The sequenced sample consisted of peripheral blood. These TCRs come from a man aged 60 to 69 with active COVID-19.

The V gene is TRBV5-1, the J gene TRBJ2-3; 8 nucleotides line up with TRBD1. Unmatched junction bases numbered 3, after V lost 6 bases and J lost 3 bases. In germline, CDR1 is SGHRS, CDR2 YFSETQ. The CDR3 is 13 residues long. DNA of the CDR3: TGCGCCAGCACCCGGACAGGGACAGATACGCAGTATTTT. Translating gives CASTRTGTDTQYF.

There are a few counts of this clone. The chain carries TRBV19 and TRBJ2-2; D unresolved. CDR1 and CDR2 from the germline V gene are LNHDA and SQIVND (reference sequence). The CDR3 spans 14 residues. Between the trimmed V and J ends, which lost 5 bases and 2 bases, there was a span of 9 bases. CDR3 sequence (DNA): TGTGCCAGTAGTCTAGGCGTAAACACCGGGGAGCTGTTTTTT. Translation: CASSLGVNTGELFF.

This chain connects TRBV5-8 to TRBJ1-1, with D maybe TRBD1 (5 bases). Trimming took 2 bases from V and 3 from J, leaving 8 bases between them. Germline assignment: CDR1 SGHTS and CDR2 YDEGEE. This CDR3 region has 13 residues. The CDR3 nucleotides read TGTGCCAGCAGCTTTGACAGATACACTGAAGCTTTCTTT. Its translation: CASSFDRYTEAFF.

The rearrangement links TRBV11-2 to TRBJ2-7; D perhaps matches TRBD2 (6 bases). The germline CDR1 and CDR2 sequences are SGHAT and FQNNGV. V shed 5 bases and J shed 7 bases, with 15 bases lying between them. CDR3 size: 13 residues. In nucleotides, the CDR3 is TGTGCCAGCAGCGAACCCTCGGGAGCTGAGCAGTACTTC. Residues: CASSEPSGAEQYF.

V and J are TRBV6-5 and TRBJ1-5; 7 nucleotides agree with TRBD1. Germline V CDR1 and CDR2: MNHEY, SVGAGI. The length of the CDR3 is 13 residues. V was pared by 4 bases and J by 4 bases, with 1 base of the junction left unmatched. This CDR3 reads CASSWTGNQPQHF. CDR3 bases: TGTGCCAGCAGTTGGACAGGTAATCAGCCCCAGCATTTT.